This entry lists 14 T cell receptor beta chains sequenced from one sample in a study of cytomegalovirus exposure and HLA in healthy donors. PCR amplification relied on 60 Vbeta primers (plus 13 Jbeta primers). The data were produced by immunoSEQ multiplex PCR, yet TCRdb's version contains in-frame clones alone and is incomplete. The sample shows around 100,000 clones, around a tenth of them seen only once. Material: PBMCs. These TCRs come from a middle-aged man in good health and CMV-seropositive.

V usage is TRBV7-9 and J usage is TRBJ1-2; possible D gene TRBD1, 6 bases. This CDR3 spans 14 amino acids. Germline values: CDR1 SEHNR, CDR2 FQNEAQ (reference sequence). Trimming shortened V by 5 bases and J by 4 bases, and 14 bases separated the two germline ends. This CDR3 reads CASSETGNTYGYTF. DNA of the CDR3: TGTGCCAGCAGCGAAACAGGGAATACCTATGGCTACACCTTC.

This clone was detected only a few times. V and J are TRBV4-2 and TRBJ1-4; D unresolved. V was pared by 1 base and J by 7 bases, with 10 bases between. The CDR3 is 14 amino acids. The germline V gene encodes CDR1 LGHNA and CDR2 YNFKEQ. CDR3: CASSQVGPAEKLFF. The CDR3 coding sequence is TGTGCCAGCAGCCAAGTTGGGCCCGCTGAAAAACTGTTTTTT.

This chain joins TRBV9 and TRBJ1-3, with D possibly being TRBD1 (6 bases). The length of the CDR3 is 14 residues. V lost 4 bases and J lost 6, with 14 bases in between. Germline V gene lookup returns CDR1 SGDLS and CDR2 YYNGEE. The CDR3 is CASSPMGAENTIYF. CDR3 nucleotide sequence: TGTGCCAGCAGCCCCATGGGGGCGGAAAACACCATATATTTT.

This clone was observed a few times. The chain uses TRBV7-6 and TRBJ2-3; unclear D gene. The germline gives CDR1 SGHVS, CDR2 FNYEAQ. V was trimmed by 5 bases and J by 2 bases, leaving 8 bases between them. This CDR3 is 13 amino acids long. As DNA, the CDR3 is TGTGCCAGCAGCCCACTCCCCACAGATACGCAGTATTTT. It is translated as CASSPLPTDTQYF.

This clone was recorded a few times. The chain carries TRBV9 and TRBJ2-3, with 10 bases lining up with TRBD2. The CDR3 extends over 15 amino acids. Germline CDR1 reads SGDLS; CDR2 reads YYNGEE. The V segment lost 5 bases and the J segment 3 bases; nucleotides outside the gene matches: 6. For the CDR3, the DNA is TGTGCCAGCAGTGCTAGCGGGAGTGGGACAGATACGCAGTATTTT. This sequence encodes CASSASGSGTDTQYF.

In its sample, this clone was seen a few times. The chain links TRBV5-1 to TRBJ2-1; TRBD2 matches at 9 bases. CDR3 length: 19 residues. The V segment lost 4 bases and the J segment 4 bases; nucleotides outside the gene matches: 18. Germline values: CDR1 SGHRS, CDR2 YFSETQ. For the CDR3, the DNA is TGCGCCAGCAGCCCCCGCGTGGCGGGCGGGAGGGCCGTTTACAATGAGCAGTTCTTC. Protein product: CASSPRVAGGRAVYNEQFF. Complete variable domain (other parts from reference TRBV5-1 and TRBJ2-1): KAGVTQTPRYLIKTRGQQVTLSCSPISGHRSVSWYQQTPGQGLQFLFEYFSETQRNKGNFPGRFSGRQFSNSRSEMNVSTLELGDSALYLCASSPRVAGGRAVYNEQFFGPGTRLTVL.

V and J are TRBV29-1 and TRBJ1-2, with TRBD1 matching over 7 bases. The ends lost 0 bases at V and 7 bases at J; junction bases unmatched: 17. CDR1 and CDR2 (germline): SQVTM, ANQGSEA. The CDR3 runs 17 residues. CDR3 sequence reads: CSVEDDKPGQTFFGYTF. DNA for the CDR3: TGCAGCGTTGAAGATGACAAACCGGGACAGACTTTTTTTGGCTACACCTTC.

The chain joins TRBV4-2 to TRBJ2-1; 9 nucleotides agree with TRBD2. V gave up 1 base and J gave up 5 bases; unmatched junction bases: 3. The CDR3 contains 15 residues. Germline lookup yields CDR1 LGHNA and CDR2 YNFKEQ. Here the CDR3 reads CASSQAPSGNNEQFF. The CDR3 DNA reads TGTGCCAGCAGCCAAGCTCCTAGCGGGAACAATGAGCAGTTCTTC.

V gene TRBV5-4 combines with J gene TRBJ2-5, with 11 bases lining up with TRBD2. The V gene's germline CDR1 is SGHNT and CDR2 YYREEE (reference sequence). The CDR3 extends over 16 amino acids. Germline trimming cut 5 bases from V and 2 bases from J; bases unmatched to any gene: 8. DNA for the CDR3: TGTGCCAGCAGTGGATATTGGACTAGCGGGCAAGAGACCCAGTACTTC. This encodes CASSGYWTSGQETQYF.

This clone was recorded a few times. This chain connects TRBV5-1 to TRBJ2-1; 11 nucleotides match TRBD2. This CDR3 region has 17 residues. V shed 4 bases and J 4 bases; nucleotides not matched to a gene: 10. Germline CDR1 and CDR2: SGHRS and YFSETQ. CDR3 loop: CASSPTYSGRGYNEQFF. CDR3 coding DNA: TGCGCCAGCAGCCCAACGTATAGCGGGAGGGGGTACAATGAGCAGTTCTTC.

This clone was detected a few times. J is TRBJ2-7 and V is TRBV5-6; D ambiguous. The germline V gene has CDR1 SGHDT and CDR2 YYEEEE. The CDR3 runs to 14 residues. Trimming removed 1 base at V and 2 bases at J, with 10 bases between. The CDR3 region has the DNA TGTGCCAGCAGCTTGTTGTCTGGAGCCTACGAGCAGTACTTC. Translated: CASSLLSGAYEQYF. Looking up the rest from reference TRBV5-6 and TRBJ2-7 gives the full variable domain: DAGVTQSPTHLIKTRGQQVTLRCSPKSGHDTVSWYQQALGQGPQFIFQYYEEEERQRGNFPDRFSGHQFPNYSSELNVNALLLGDSALYLCASSLLSGAYEQYFGPGTRLTVT.

This clone has only one observation. J is TRBJ2-7 and V is TRBV4-1; D is possibly TRBD1 (6 bases). The germline gives CDR1 MGHRA, CDR2 YSYEKL. V lost 4 bases, J lost 7 bases, and 14 bases lay in between. This CDR3 has 13 residues. The CDR3 here is CASSRSAGEEQYF. The CDR3 nucleotides read TGCGCCAGCAGCCGGAGCGCAGGGGAAGAGCAGTACTTC.

The V call is TRBV7-9, the J call TRBJ2-5; 7 bases match TRBD1. The junction had 8 bases not matched to a gene; V was cut back by 6 bases and J by 1 base. Germline V gives CDR1 SEHNR, CDR2 FQNEAQ (reference sequence). This CDR3 has 15 amino acids. The CDR3 sequence: CASSVQGLGQETQYF. CDR3 in DNA: TGTGCCAGCAGTGTACAGGGGTTAGGCCAAGAGACCCAGTACTTC.

J is TRBJ1-1 and V is TRBV20-1; no clear D. V was cut by 5 bases and J by 1 base, with 2 bases left in between. Germline V lookup: CDR1 DFQATT, CDR2 SNEGSKA (reference sequence). The length of the CDR3 is 10 residues. As DNA, the CDR3 is TGCAGTGCTCAGAACACTGAAGCTTTCTTT. It encodes CSAQNTEAFF.